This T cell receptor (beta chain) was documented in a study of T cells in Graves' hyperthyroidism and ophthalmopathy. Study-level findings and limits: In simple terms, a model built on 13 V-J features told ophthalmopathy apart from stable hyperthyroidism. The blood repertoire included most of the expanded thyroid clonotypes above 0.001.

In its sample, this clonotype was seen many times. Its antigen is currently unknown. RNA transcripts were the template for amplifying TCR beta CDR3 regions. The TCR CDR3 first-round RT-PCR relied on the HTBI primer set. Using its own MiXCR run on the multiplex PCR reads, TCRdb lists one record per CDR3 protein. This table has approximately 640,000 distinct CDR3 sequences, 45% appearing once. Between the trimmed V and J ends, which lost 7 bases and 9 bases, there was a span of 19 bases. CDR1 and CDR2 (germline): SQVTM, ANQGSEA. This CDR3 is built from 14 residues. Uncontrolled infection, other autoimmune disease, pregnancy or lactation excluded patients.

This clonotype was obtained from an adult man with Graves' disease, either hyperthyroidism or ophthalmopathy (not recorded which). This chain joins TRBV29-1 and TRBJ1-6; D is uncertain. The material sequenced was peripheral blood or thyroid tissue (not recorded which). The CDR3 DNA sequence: TGCAGCGCCGACACCGGGCCAGGAGGTTCACCCCTCCACTTT. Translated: CSADTGPGGSPLHF.